These 18 T cell receptor beta chains share one sample of origin, sequenced in a study of metastatic and nonmetastatic thyroid tumors. TCRdb redid the clone calls on the PCR reads using MiXCR. The sample lists around 29,000 clones, 20% occurring once. All patients were treatment-naive before thyroid surgery. Sequenced: blood. Every receptor here comes from a female donor with papillary thyroid cancer or a benign thyroid nodule (not recorded which). Some clones in this sample may be carry-over from other donors' samples.

This clone came up many times. The CDR3 here is CASSLGGMPNTEAFF. CDR3 in DNA: TGTGCCAGCAGCTTGGGGGGGATGCCGAACACTGAAGCTTTCTTT. The V gene is TRBV5-8, the J gene TRBJ1-1, with D possibly TRBD1 on 5 matching bases. V was cut by 0 bases and J by 1 base, with 10 bases left in between. Germline assignment: CDR1 SGHTS and CDR2 YDEGEE. The CDR3 extends over 15 amino acids.

This clone has more than one count but fewer than ten. The genes are TRBV6-5 and TRBJ1-3; D is undetermined. The CDR3 consists of 16 residues. V was trimmed by 0 bases and J by 0 bases, leaving 9 bases between them. CDR1 is MNHEY, CDR2 SVGAGI, per germline. In nucleotides, the CDR3 is TGTGCCAGCAGTTACTCAGTCGACCGCTCTGGAAACACCATATATTTT. This sequence encodes CASSYSVDRSGNTIYF.

At least ten counts were recorded for this clone. This chain links TRBV9 with TRBJ2-5; TRBD2 agrees at 13 bases. The length of the CDR3 is 17 residues. V was pared by 0 bases and J by 5 bases, with 7 bases of the junction left unmatched. From germline, CDR1 is SGDLS and CDR2 YYNGEE. CDR3 nucleotide sequence: TGTGCCAGCAGCGTAGGGACTAGCGGGGGTTTTCGGGAGACCCAGTACTTC. As protein: CASSVGTSGGFRETQYF.

This clone was seen only a few times. The chain links TRBV5-4 to TRBJ1-1; D not resolved. The length of the CDR3 is 15 residues. CDR1 and CDR2 (germline): SGHNT, YYREEE (reference sequence). Trimming left V 0 bases short and J 0 bases short, with 9 bases between. The CDR3 region has the DNA TGTGCCAGCAGCTTGGATCGGGGATTGAACACTGAAGCTTTCTTT. Protein product: CASSLDRGLNTEAFF.

The V and J genes are TRBV9 and TRBJ2-2; 10 bases align to TRBD2. Trimming took 4 bases from V and 4 from J; bases not matched to a gene: 7. Germline V gives CDR1 SGDLS, CDR2 YYNGEE. The CDR3 runs 16 residues. The CDR3 reads CASSLSGGAGTGELFF. As DNA, the CDR3 is TGTGCCAGCAGCCTAAGCGGGGGGGCTGGCACCGGGGAGCTGTTTTTT. Complete variable domain (other parts from reference TRBV9 and TRBJ2-2): DSGVTQTPKHLITATGQRVTLRCSPRSGDLSVYWYQQSLDQGLQFLIQYYNGEERAKGNILERFSAQQFPDLHSELNLSSLELGDSALYFCASSLSGGAGTGELFFGEGSRLTVL.

This clone appeared many times. J is TRBJ2-1 and V is TRBV6-2 or TRBV6-3; possibly TRBD1 or TRBD2 for D (5 bases each). CDR3 length: 17 residues. Germline CDR1 MNHEY, CDR2 SVGEGT. Trimming left V 0 bases short and J 3 bases short, with 15 bases between. The DNA of the CDR3 is TGTGCCAGCAGTTACTCCCCCCCAGAGGGGATCTACAATGAGCAGTTCTTC. Its translation is CASSYSPPEGIYNEQFF.

This chain links TRBV5-4 with TRBJ1-3; D is possibly TRBD1 (6 bases). The CDR3 has 15 amino acids. The germline CDR1 and CDR2 sequences are SGHNT and YYREEE (reference sequence). Between the trimmed V and J ends, which lost 0 bases and 4 bases, there was a span of 11 bases. In DNA, the CDR3 is TGTGCCAGCAGCTTGGATCTGGGGGCAGGAAACACCATATATTTT. This encodes CASSLDLGAGNTIYF.

This clone is labeled medium-sized. This chain connects TRBV6-1 to TRBJ2-3; 7 bases fit TRBD1. This CDR3 contains 16 residues. Trimming took 9 bases from V and 0 from J; bases not matched to a gene: 12. Germline CDR1 and CDR2: MNHNS and SASEGT. The DNA for the CDR3 is TGTGCCAGGGGAAGGGACAGAAATACTAGCACAGATACGCAGTATTTT. As protein: CARGRDRNTSTDTQYF.

The chain employs TRBV6-2 or TRBV6-3 and TRBJ2-1; 9 nucleotides line up with TRBD1. After removal of 0 bases from V and 2 bases from J, the junction contained 14 bases not matched to a gene. Per the germline V gene, CDR1 is MNHEY and CDR2 is SVGEGT. The CDR3 length is 20 residues. The CDR3, as DNA: TGTGCCAGCAGTTACTCGACGCCCAGATTGGGGGACAGGGCCTACAATGAGCAGTTCTTC. It is translated as CASSYSTPRLGDRAYNEQFF.

This chain joins TRBV28 and TRBJ2-5, with unresolved D. CDR1 and CDR2 from the germline V gene are MDHEN and SYDVKM. Trimming pared 9 bases from V and 1 base from J, leaving 6 bases between. There are 11 residues in the CDR3. CDR3 sequence reads: CARESQETQYF. In DNA form, the CDR3 reads TGTGCCAGGGAGAGCCAAGAGACCCAGTACTTC.

Regarding this clone: Mismatch with germline at one junction end may stem from a read error. The sample holds other DNA sequences that translate to the same CDR3. The V and J genes are TRBV30 and TRBJ2-5, with D possibly matching TRBD1 (5 bases). Germline V CDR1 and CDR2: GTSNPN, SVGIG (reference sequence). The CDR3 runs 11 residues. This CDR3 is CAWTGLETQYF. The CDR3, as DNA: TGTGCCTGGACAGGGCTAGAGACTCAGTACTTC.

V and J are TRBV28 and TRBJ2-2; no definite D call. The germline V gene has CDR1 MDHEN and CDR2 SYDVKM. V dropped 2 bases and J dropped 1 base, with 5 bases sitting between them. This CDR3 contains 14 residues. The CDR3 loop is CASSLPGNTGELFF. The CDR3 bases are TGTGCCAGCAGTTTACCAGGGAACACCGGGGAGCTGTTTTTT.

The chain joins TRBV19 to TRBJ2-5, with D perhaps matching TRBD1 (6 bases). CDR3 length equals 14 residues. The V gene lost 7 bases and the J gene lost 1 base, with 13 bases spanning the gap. The V gene's germline CDR1 is LNHDA and CDR2 SQIVND (reference sequence). DNA of the CDR3: TGTGCCAGTACAAGGGGGAAGGGCCAAGAGACCCAGTACTTC. This translates into CASTRGKGQETQYF.

This chain connects TRBV9 to TRBJ2-7, with 8 nucleotides matching TRBD2. The CDR3 is made up of 15 amino acids. Germline V gene sequence: CDR1 SGDLS, CDR2 YYNGEE. Trimming cost V 0 bases and J 3 bases; bases outside gene matches: 5. The CDR3 spells CASSVECSGDYEQYF. The CDR3 nucleotides read TGTGCCAGCAGCGTAGAGTGTAGCGGGGACTACGAGCAGTACTTC.

DNA for the CDR3: TGTGCCACCAGCAGAGATTGGGGACAGACGAACACTGAAGCTTTCTTT. Translating it yields CATSRDWGQTNTEAFF. The rearrangement uses TRBV15 and TRBJ1-1; the match to TRBD1 covers 7 bases. The CDR3 loop spans 16 amino acids. The germline CDR1 and CDR2 sequences are LNHNV and YYDKDF (reference sequence). V lost 0 bases to trimming and J lost 1 base; unmatched junction nucleotides: 5.

Ten or more counts support this clone. A single base separates this from a much larger clone, so it may be a read error. The sample contains more than one DNA sequence encoding this CDR3. This rearrangement joins TRBV28 to TRBJ2-7; D might be TRBD1 (6 bases). V was pared by 6 bases and J by 7 bases, with 25 bases between. This CDR3 has 16 residues. CDR1 and CDR2 from the germline V gene are MDHEN and SYDVKM. The CDR3 region has the DNA TGTGCCAGCAGGCCTCTAGCAGGGGTGCCCTGGGGAGAGCAGTACTTC. Translated, it gives CASRPLAGVPWGEQYF.

The CDR3 DNA sequence: TGTGCCAGCAGCTCATATTGGACAGAAGAGACCCAGTACTTC. Translated, it gives CASSSYWTEETQYF. J is TRBJ2-7 and V is TRBV11-2, with TRBD1 as a possible D gene (6 bases). With the DNA end fitting TRBJ2-5 better, the J assignment may be wrong. The germline V gene encodes CDR1 SGHAT and CDR2 FQNNGV. The CDR3 sequence is 14 residues long.

The rearrangement joins TRBV19 to TRBJ1-1; D gene uncertain. CDR1 and CDR2 from the germline V gene are LNHDA and SQIVND (reference sequence). Trimming removed 7 bases from V and 11 bases from J, with 17 bases in between. This CDR3 comprises 12 residues. The CDR3 reads CASNRWAGQAFF. In DNA, the CDR3 is TGTGCCAGTAATAGGTGGGCAGGTCAGGCTTTCTTT. The whole variable domain, remainder taken from reference TRBV19 and TRBJ1-1, is DGGITQSPKYLFRKEGQNVTLSCEQNLNHDAMYWYRQDPGQGLRLIYYSQIVNDFQKGDIAEGYSVSREKKESFPLTVTSAQKNPTAFYLCASNRWAGQAFFGQGTRLTVV.